The source of this T cell receptor beta chain is a study of T cell clonotyping in hematopoietic cell transplantation. The repertoire was sequenced with immunoSEQ multiplex PCR; TCRdb's copy has only in-frame clones and lacks some. This sample has approximately 8,400 clones; about 70% occur once, and the top ten carry 20% to 25%. CDR3 length: 14 residues. Germline V gene sequence: CDR1 LNHDA, CDR2 SQIVND (reference sequence). Trimming cost V 3 bases and J 2 bases, with 11 bases left between them. Sequencing used peripheral blood mononuclear cells, obtained 100 days after allogeneic stem cell transplant. The chain recombines TRBV19 with TRBJ2-7, with TRBD2 as a possible D gene (6 bases). The clonotype was recovered from a male patient over 55 who had an allogeneic stem cell transplant from an unrelated donor, so the T cells may come from the graft donor. Some clones in this sample may be carry-over from other donors' samples. CDR3 in DNA: TGTGCCAGTAGTATGCGGGCTAGCGCCTACGAGCAGTACTTC. This sequence encodes CASSMRASAYEQYF.